A single sample is the source of the 27 T cell receptor beta chains below, sequenced in a study of radiation and T cells in renal cell carcinoma. Stated time point: baseline pretreatment blood. Sample treatment: 15 Gy SBRT to primary tumor, nephrectomy 4 weeks later. TCRdb keeps only in-frame clones here, not all; method: immunoSEQ multiplex PCR. The sample shows 150,000 or so clones, around 90% of them seen only once. The sample here was blood, taken from a patient whose treatment included radiotherapy and nephrectomy. These receptors were collected from a woman in her sixties or seventies with renal cell carcinoma.

The rearrangement links TRBV11-3 to TRBJ2-3; 11 nucleotides line up with TRBD2. CDR3 length: 14 residues. The V and J ends lost 6 bases and 4 bases, in that order; junction bases with no gene match: 3. CDR1 SGHNT and CDR2 YENEEA come from the germline V gene. DNA for the CDR3: TGTGCCAGCAGTTTGGGACTAGCGGCAGATACGCAGTATTTT. It yields the protein CASSLGLAADTQYF. The full variable domain, rest sourced from reference TRBV11-3 and TRBJ2-3, is EAGVVQSPRYKIIEKKQPVAFWCNPISGHNTLYWYLQNLGQGPELLIRYENEEAVDDSQLPKDRFSAERLKGVDSTLKIQPAELGDSAVYLCASSLGLAADTQYFGPGTRLTVL.

This clone occurred once. This sequence joins TRBV7-9 and TRBJ2-3, with TRBD2 matching 9 bases. Germline CDR1 SEHNR, CDR2 FQNEAQ (reference sequence). Trimming removed 5 bases from V and 2 bases from J; junction bases left unmatched: 8. The CDR3 spans 16 residues. Here the CDR3 reads CASSPHLAGNTDTQYF. The CDR3 DNA reads TGTGCCAGCAGCCCCCACCTAGCGGGGAACACAGATACGCAGTATTTT.

This chain's CDR3 is CASSRGGNTEAFF. The CDR3 DNA reads as TGTGCCAGCTCCCGGGGGGGTAACACTGAAGCTTTCTTT. The rearrangement links TRBV18 to TRBJ1-1; maybe TRBD1 (5 bases). Per the germline V gene, CDR1 is KGHSH and CDR2 is LQKENI. V was trimmed by 6 bases and J by 2 bases, leaving 10 bases between them. The CDR3 extends over 13 amino acids. Full variable domain (remainder filled in from reference TRBV18 and TRBJ1-1): NAGVMQNPRHLVRRRGQEARLRCSPMKGHSHVYWYRQLPEEGLKFMVYLQKENIIDESGMPKERFSAEFPKEGPSILRIQQVVRGDSAAYFCASSRGGNTEAFFGQGTRLTVV.

This clone was picked up a small number of times. The rearrangement joins TRBV6-5 to TRBJ1-1; the match to TRBD1 covers 9 bases. V shed 6 bases and J 12 bases; nucleotides not matched to a gene: 8. Germline V CDR1 and CDR2: MNHEY, SVGAGI. The length of the CDR3 is 12 residues. The CDR3 DNA is TGTGCCAGCAGCACCGGGACAGGGATAACTTTCTTT. Amino acid sequence: CASSTGTGITFF.

The genes are TRBV14 and TRBJ1-3; D perhaps matches TRBD1 (6 bases). Trimming left V 5 bases short and J 0 bases short, with 14 bases between. CDR3 size: 16 residues. From germline, CDR1 is SGHDN and CDR2 FVKESK. The DNA of the CDR3 is TGTGCCAGCAGCTTGACAGGTTGGAGCTCTGGAAACACCATATATTTT. This encodes CASSLTGWSSGNTIYF.

The V call is TRBV6-5, the J call TRBJ1-2, with D perhaps matching TRBD1 (6 bases). The germline V gene has CDR1 MNHEY and CDR2 SVGAGI. This CDR3 contains 14 residues. With 6 bases removed from V and 4 bases from J, the gap between germline ends came to 15 bases. The CDR3 here is CASSRDINSYGYTF. Written as DNA, the CDR3 is TGTGCCAGCAGCCGGGACATCAACTCCTATGGCTACACCTTC.

J is TRBJ1-3 and V is TRBV6-6; 7 bases line up with TRBD1. Trimming cost V 6 bases and J 3 bases; bases outside gene matches: 2. This CDR3 is 13 amino acids long. Germline V gene data show CDR1 as MNHNY and CDR2 as SVGAGI (reference sequence). The CDR3 protein is CASRRDSGNTIYF. CDR3 in DNA: TGTGCCAGCAGACGGGACAGTGGAAACACCATATATTTT.

This clone appeared a few times. The chain recombines TRBV6-1 with TRBJ1-6; D unclear. Germline CDR1 and CDR2: MNHNS and SASEGT. The CDR3 is made up of 15 amino acids. Trimming shortened V by 6 bases and J by 9 bases, and 18 bases separated the two germline ends. The CDR3 sequence: CASSLSEGIGSPLHF. As DNA, the CDR3 is TGTGCCAGCAGCCTCTCCGAGGGCATCGGTTCACCCCTCCACTTT.

The J gene is TRBJ2-3, the V gene TRBV6-5, with D tentatively TRBD1 (5 bases). This CDR3 comprises 15 residues. V lost 10 bases, J lost 2 bases, and 19 bases lay in between. Germline V gene lookup returns CDR1 MNHEY and CDR2 SVGAGI. The CDR3 reads CATSTVEFPTDTQYF. CDR3 nucleotides: TGTGCCACCTCGACAGTTGAGTTTCCCACAGATACGCAGTATTTT.

The V call is TRBV19, the J call TRBJ1-4; D unclear. Germline-derived CDR1 and CDR2 are LNHDA and SQIVND (reference sequence). The V gene lost 5 bases and the J gene lost 7 bases, with 11 bases spanning the gap. CDR3 length: 13 residues. DNA for the CDR3: TGTGCCAGTAGTCTCGGACTTTCTGAAAAACTGTTTTTT. It encodes CASSLGLSEKLFF.

This chain links TRBV27 with TRBJ1-2; a weak D match, TRBD1 (5 bases). The ends were cut back, 4 bases at V and 5 bases at J, with 14 bases in the middle. The CDR3 has 14 residues. The germline gives CDR1 MNHEY, CDR2 SMNVEV (reference sequence). CDR3 sequence: CASSSTGTGYGYTF. Here the CDR3 DNA reads TGTGCCAGCAGTTCGACCGGGACGGGGTATGGCTACACCTTC.

This clone has only one observation. V is TRBV7-2 and J is TRBJ1-5; the D is unclear. Between the trimmed V and J ends, which lost 1 base and 0 bases, there was a span of 10 bases. The CDR3 length is 16 residues. Germline V lookup: CDR1 SGHTA, CDR2 FQGNSA. In nucleotides, the CDR3 is TGTGCCAGCAGCTTAGAAGGACCTTATAGCAATCAGCCCCAGCATTTT. Its translation: CASSLEGPYSNQPQHF.

This clone appeared a few times. The chain combines TRBV7-9 with TRBJ1-6, with D perhaps matching TRBD1 (6 bases). CDR3 size: 13 residues. Trimming stripped 4 bases from V and 11 bases from J, with 12 bases between. Germline lookup yields CDR1 SEHNR and CDR2 FQNEAQ (reference sequence). CDR3 nucleotides: TGTGCCAGCAGCTCAGGGACATTCGCACCCCTCCACTTT. It translates to CASSSGTFAPLHF.

This chain connects TRBV4-1 to TRBJ2-5; D may be TRBD2 (5 bases). The germline V gene has CDR1 MGHRA and CDR2 YSYEKL. V shed 0 bases and J shed 8 bases, with 7 bases lying between them. There are 12 residues in the CDR3. This chain's CDR3 is CASSQDRGTQYF. The CDR3 DNA reads TGCGCCAGCAGCCAAGATCGGGGAACCCAGTACTTC.

The V gene is TRBV28, the J gene TRBJ1-3; the D gene is possibly TRBD1 (5 bases). V was trimmed by 3 bases and J by 0 bases, leaving 9 bases between them. The CDR3 is 15 residues long. CDR1 MDHEN and CDR2 SYDVKM come from the germline V gene. CDR3 sequence (DNA): TGTGCCAGCAGTTTGGGGGACTTCTCTGGAAACACCATATATTTT. This sequence encodes CASSLGDFSGNTIYF.

This chain uses TRBV11-2 with TRBJ2-2; weak D call: TRBD1 (6 bases). CDR3 size: 16 residues. V was cut by 3 bases and J by 2 bases, with 13 bases left in between. From germline, CDR1 is SGHAT and CDR2 FQNNGV. CDR3 residues: CASSFRAGANTGELFF. The CDR3 DNA is TGTGCCAGCAGCTTTCGGGCAGGGGCAAACACCGGGGAGCTGTTTTTT.

This clone was observed a single time. This CDR3 is CASSEGSSEGYEQYF. CDR3 sequence (DNA): TGTGCCAGCAGTGAAGGCTCTAGCGAGGGCTACGAGCAGTACTTC. The J gene is TRBJ2-7, the V gene TRBV2, with a tentative D call TRBD2 (6 bases). The length of the CDR3 is 15 residues. Germline CDR1 and CDR2: SNHLY and FYNNEI. The ends were cut back, 1 base at V and 3 bases at J, with 13 bases in the middle. Full variable domain (rest looked up from reference TRBV2 and TRBJ2-7): EPEVTQTPSHQVTQMGQEVILRCVPISNHLYFYWYRQILGQKVEFLVSFYNNEISEKSEIFDDQFSVERPDGSNFTLKIRSTKLEDSAMYFCASSEGSSEGYEQYFGPGTRLTVT.

The chain links TRBV19 to TRBJ1-6; D remains ambiguous. The germline CDR1 and CDR2 sequences are LNHDA and SQIVND (reference sequence). This CDR3 is 13 amino acids long. Trimming removed 4 bases from V and 8 bases from J, with 9 bases in between. Written as DNA, the CDR3 is TGTGCCAGTAGTACGAACAGAGATTCACCCCTCCACTTT. Translating gives CASSTNRDSPLHF.

The chain combines TRBV28 with TRBJ1-3; the D gene is possibly TRBD1 (5 bases). CDR3 length equals 14 residues. CDR1 and CDR2 from the germline V gene are MDHEN and SYDVKM. The ends were cut back, 3 bases at V and 5 bases at J, with 11 bases in the middle. The CDR3 bases are TGTGCCAGCAGTTTTCATCAGGGCCGAAACACCATATATTTT. Translation: CASSFHQGRNTIYF.

A note on this clone: The same CDR3 arises from other DNA sequences in this sample as well. The chain is built from TRBV5-1 and TRBJ2-6; a weak D match, TRBD1 (5 bases). The CDR3 spans 14 residues. CDR1 is SGHRS and CDR2 is YFSETQ in the germline V gene. Deletions cut 4 bases from V and 1 base from J, with 6 bases between. The CDR3 DNA reads TGCGCCAGCAGCCCAGGGTCTGGGGCCAACGTCCTGACTTTC. This encodes CASSPGSGANVLTF.

This clone was counted once. V usage is TRBV5-6 and J usage is TRBJ2-3; 13 bases match TRBD2. The germline gives CDR1 SGHDT, CDR2 YYEEEE. V lost 4 bases and J lost 2; bases outside the gene matches: 4. This CDR3 is built from 16 residues. The CDR3 here is CASSPGTSGVTDTQYF. CDR3 in DNA: TGTGCCAGCAGCCCTGGGACTAGCGGGGTCACAGATACGCAGTATTTT.

The V and J genes are TRBV7-9 and TRBJ2-6; D is ambiguous. V dropped 8 bases and J dropped 1 base, with 0 bases sitting between them. The CDR3 runs 11 residues. The germline CDR1 and CDR2 sequences are SEHNR and FQNEAQ (reference sequence). The CDR3 sequence is CASSGANVLTF. The CDR3 DNA reads TGTGCCAGCTCTGGGGCCAACGTCCTGACTTTC. Looking up the rest from reference TRBV7-9 and TRBJ2-6 gives the full variable domain: DTGVSQNPRHKITKRGQNVTFRCDPISEHNRLYWYRQTLGQGPEFLTYFQNEAQLEKSRLLSDRFSAERPKGSFSTLEIQRTEQGDSAMYLCASSGANVLTFGAGSRLTVL.

The chain employs TRBV30 and TRBJ1-1; possible D gene TRBD1, 5 bases. The V end was cut by 3 bases, the J end by 11 bases, with 16 bases between. The length of the CDR3 is 12 residues. Germline V CDR1 and CDR2: GTSNPN, SVGIG (reference sequence). The CDR3 sequence is CAWSQRQEGAFF. For the CDR3, the DNA is TGTGCCTGGAGCCAACGGCAGGAGGGGGCTTTCTTT.

The V gene is TRBV5-1, the J gene TRBJ1-1; 7 nucleotides agree with TRBD1. The CDR3 has 14 residues. With V trimmed by 0 bases and J by 5 bases, 4 bases remained unmatched. CDR1 is SGHRS, CDR2 YFSETQ, per germline. CDR3 DNA sequence: TGCGCCAGCAGCTTGGCAGGGGGGCAGACTGAAGCTTTCTTT. Its protein is CASSLAGGQTEAFF.

The V gene is TRBV5-4, the J gene TRBJ1-4; maybe TRBD1 (6 bases). This CDR3 region has 15 residues. From germline, CDR1 is SGHNT and CDR2 YYREEE (reference sequence). V lost 7 bases and J 0 bases, leaving 13 bases between the germline ends. CDR3 bases: TGTGCCAGCGGGGACAAGTTTTCAACTAATGAAAAACTGTTTTTT. It translates to CASGDKFSTNEKLFF.

This chain links TRBV4-3 with TRBJ2-7; the match to TRBD2 covers 11 bases. The CDR3 sequence is 15 residues long. The germline V gene encodes CDR1 LGHNA and CDR2 YSLEER. The trim removed 5 bases at V and 2 bases at J, leaving 5 bases unmatched. CDR3 amino acids: CASSLTSGGTYEQYF. The CDR3 DNA reads as TGCGCCAGCAGCTTAACTAGCGGGGGTACCTACGAGCAGTACTTC.

The chain combines TRBV5-4 with TRBJ1-2; tentatively, D is TRBD1 (5 bases). V shed 4 bases and J shed 5 bases, with 18 bases lying between them. CDR3 length equals 15 residues. CDR1 and CDR2 (germline): SGHNT, YYREEE (reference sequence). CDR3 coding DNA: TGTGCCAGCAGCCCGCGGGGCCCTTCGGGATATGGCTACACCTTC. It translates to CASSPRGPSGYGYTF.